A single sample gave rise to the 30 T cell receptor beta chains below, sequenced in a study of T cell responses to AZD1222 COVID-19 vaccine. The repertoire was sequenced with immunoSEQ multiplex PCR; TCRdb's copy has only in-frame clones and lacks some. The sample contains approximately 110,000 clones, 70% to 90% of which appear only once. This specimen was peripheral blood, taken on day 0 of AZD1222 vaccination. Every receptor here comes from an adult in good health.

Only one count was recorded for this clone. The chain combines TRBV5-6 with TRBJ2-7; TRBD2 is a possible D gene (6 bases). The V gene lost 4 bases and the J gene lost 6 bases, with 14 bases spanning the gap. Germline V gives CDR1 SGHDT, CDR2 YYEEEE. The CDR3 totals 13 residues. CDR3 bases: TGTGCCAGCAGCCCGGAACGGAGGGGCGAGCAGTACTTC. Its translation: CASSPERRGEQYF.

CDR3 loop: CASSPGQGTDTQYF. CDR3 in DNA: TGCGCCAGCAGCCCAGGACAAGGAACAGATACGCAGTATTTT. The V gene is TRBV4-1, the J gene TRBJ2-3; a weak D match, TRBD1 (5 bases). From germline, CDR1 is MGHRA and CDR2 YSYEKL. There are 14 residues in the CDR3. V was shortened by 4 bases and J by 3 bases, with 11 bases between the two germline ends.

In nucleotides, the CDR3 is TGTGCCAGCAGCCCGAGTCAGGGAACCTACAATGAGCAGTTCTTC. The encoded protein is CASSPSQGTYNEQFF. The rearrangement joins TRBV27 to TRBJ2-1; tentative D call: TRBD1 (5 bases). The V gene's germline CDR1 is MNHEY and CDR2 SMNVEV (reference sequence). This CDR3 region has 15 residues. V was shortened by 6 bases and J by 2 bases, with 14 bases between the two germline ends.

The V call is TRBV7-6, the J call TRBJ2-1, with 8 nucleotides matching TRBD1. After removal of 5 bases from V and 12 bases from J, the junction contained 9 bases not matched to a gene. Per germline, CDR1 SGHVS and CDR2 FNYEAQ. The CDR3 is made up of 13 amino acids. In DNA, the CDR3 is TGTGCCAGCAGCCCTACAGGGGGTGAGCGGCAGTTCTTC. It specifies CASSPTGGERQFF. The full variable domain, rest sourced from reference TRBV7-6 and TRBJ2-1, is GAGVSQSPRYKVTKRGQDVALRCDPISGHVSLYWYRQALGQGPEFLTYFNYEAQQDKSGLPNDRFSAERPEGSISTLTIQRTEQRDSAMYRCASSPTGGERQFFGPGTRLTVL.

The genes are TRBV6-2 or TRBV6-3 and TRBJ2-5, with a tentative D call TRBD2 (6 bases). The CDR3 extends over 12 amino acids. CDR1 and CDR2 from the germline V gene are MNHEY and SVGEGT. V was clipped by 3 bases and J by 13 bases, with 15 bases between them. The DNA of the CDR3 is TGTGCCAGCAGTTATGGACTATGGGGTCGGTACTTC. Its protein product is CASSYGLWGRYF.

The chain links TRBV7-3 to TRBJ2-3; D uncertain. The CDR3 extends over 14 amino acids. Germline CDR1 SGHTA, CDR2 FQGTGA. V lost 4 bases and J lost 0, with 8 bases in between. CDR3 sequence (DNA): TGTGCCAGCAGCTCCCATCCCAGCACAGATACGCAGTATTTT. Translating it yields CASSSHPSTDTQYF.

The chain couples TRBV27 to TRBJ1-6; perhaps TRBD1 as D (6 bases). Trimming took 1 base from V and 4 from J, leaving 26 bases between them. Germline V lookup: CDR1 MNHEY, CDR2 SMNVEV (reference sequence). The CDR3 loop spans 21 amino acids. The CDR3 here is CASSLWASRGGSSRYNSPLHF. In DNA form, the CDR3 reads TGTGCCAGCAGTTTATGGGCCAGTAGAGGGGGGTCCTCCCGTTATAATTCACCCCTCCACTTT.

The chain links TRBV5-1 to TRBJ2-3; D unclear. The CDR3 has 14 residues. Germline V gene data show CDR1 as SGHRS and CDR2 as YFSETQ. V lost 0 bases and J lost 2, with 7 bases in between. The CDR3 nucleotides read TGCGCCAGCAGCTTGGCACTCCCCACAGATACGCAGTATTTT. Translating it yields CASSLALPTDTQYF.

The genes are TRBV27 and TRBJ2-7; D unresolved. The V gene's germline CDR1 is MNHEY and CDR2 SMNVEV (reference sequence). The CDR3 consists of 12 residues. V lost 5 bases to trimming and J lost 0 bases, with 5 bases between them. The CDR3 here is CASSRDSYEQYF. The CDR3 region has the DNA TGTGCCAGCAGTAGGGACTCCTACGAGCAGTACTTC.

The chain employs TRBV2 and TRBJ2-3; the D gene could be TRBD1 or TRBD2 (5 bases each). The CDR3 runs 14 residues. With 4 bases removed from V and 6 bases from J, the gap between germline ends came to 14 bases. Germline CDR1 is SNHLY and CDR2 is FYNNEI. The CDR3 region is CASSVRAGRDTQYF. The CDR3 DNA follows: TGTGCCAGCAGTGTCAGGGCGGGTAGGGATACGCAGTATTTT.

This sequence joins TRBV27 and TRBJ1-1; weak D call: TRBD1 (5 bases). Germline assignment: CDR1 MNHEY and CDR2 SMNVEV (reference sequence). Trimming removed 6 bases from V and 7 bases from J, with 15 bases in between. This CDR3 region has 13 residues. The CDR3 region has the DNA TGTGCCAGCAGCCTGTGGGGAGGGGATGAAGCTTTCTTT. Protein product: CASSLWGGDEAFF.

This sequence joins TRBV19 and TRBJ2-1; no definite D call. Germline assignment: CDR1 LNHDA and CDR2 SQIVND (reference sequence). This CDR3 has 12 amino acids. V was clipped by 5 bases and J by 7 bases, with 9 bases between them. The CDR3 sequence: CASSPNMNEQFF. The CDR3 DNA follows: TGTGCCAGTAGTCCCAACATGAATGAGCAGTTCTTC.

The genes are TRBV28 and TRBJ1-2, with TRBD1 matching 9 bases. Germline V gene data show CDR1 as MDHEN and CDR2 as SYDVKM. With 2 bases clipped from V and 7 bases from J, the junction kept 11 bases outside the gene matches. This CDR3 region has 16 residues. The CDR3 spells CASSLEGQGKLGGYTF. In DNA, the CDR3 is TGTGCCAGCAGTTTAGAAGGACAGGGGAAATTGGGTGGCTACACCTTC.

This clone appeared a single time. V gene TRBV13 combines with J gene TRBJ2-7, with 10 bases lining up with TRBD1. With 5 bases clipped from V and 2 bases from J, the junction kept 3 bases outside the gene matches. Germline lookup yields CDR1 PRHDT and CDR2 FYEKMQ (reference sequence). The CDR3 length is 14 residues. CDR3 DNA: TGTGCCAGCAGCCCCGGGACAGGGGCCTACGAGCAGTACTTC. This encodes CASSPGTGAYEQYF.

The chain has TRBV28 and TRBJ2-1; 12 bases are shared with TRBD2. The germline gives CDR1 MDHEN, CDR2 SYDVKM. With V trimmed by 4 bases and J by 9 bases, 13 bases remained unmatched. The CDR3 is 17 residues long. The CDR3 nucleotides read TGTGCCAGCAGTTCTCTAGCGGGAGGGCCAATTATTGGTGAGCAGTTCTTC. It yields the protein CASSSLAGGPIIGEQFF. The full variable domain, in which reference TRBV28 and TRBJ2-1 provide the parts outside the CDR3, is DVKVTQSSRYLVKRTGEKVFLECVQDMDHENMFWYRQDPGLGLRLIYFSYDVKMKEKGDIPEGYSVSREKKERFSLILESASTNQTSMYLCASSSLAGGPIIGEQFFGPGTRLTVL.

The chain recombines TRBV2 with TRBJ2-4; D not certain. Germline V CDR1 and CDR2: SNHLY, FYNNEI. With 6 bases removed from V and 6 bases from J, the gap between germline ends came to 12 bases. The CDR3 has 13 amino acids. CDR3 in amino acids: CASSADVGNIQYF. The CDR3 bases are TGTGCCAGCAGCGCGGATGTGGGAAACATTCAGTACTTC.

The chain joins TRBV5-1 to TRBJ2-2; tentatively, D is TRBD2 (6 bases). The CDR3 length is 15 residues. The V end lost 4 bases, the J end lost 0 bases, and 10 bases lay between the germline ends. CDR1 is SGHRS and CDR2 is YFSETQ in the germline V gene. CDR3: CASSPGTANTGELFF. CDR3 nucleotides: TGCGCCAGCAGCCCCGGGACTGCGAACACCGGGGAGCTGTTTTTT. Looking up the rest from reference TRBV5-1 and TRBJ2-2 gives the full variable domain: KAGVTQTPRYLIKTRGQQVTLSCSPISGHRSVSWYQQTPGQGLQFLFEYFSETQRNKGNFPGRFSGRQFSNSRSEMNVSTLELGDSALYLCASSPGTANTGELFFGEGSRLTVL.

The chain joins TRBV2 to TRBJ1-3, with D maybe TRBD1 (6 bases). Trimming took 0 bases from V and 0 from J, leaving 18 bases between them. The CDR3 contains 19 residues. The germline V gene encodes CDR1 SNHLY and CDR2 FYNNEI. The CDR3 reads CASSEAGGGIITSGNTIYF. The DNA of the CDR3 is TGTGCCAGCAGTGAAGCTGGTGGGGGCATCATAACCTCTGGAAACACCATATATTTT.

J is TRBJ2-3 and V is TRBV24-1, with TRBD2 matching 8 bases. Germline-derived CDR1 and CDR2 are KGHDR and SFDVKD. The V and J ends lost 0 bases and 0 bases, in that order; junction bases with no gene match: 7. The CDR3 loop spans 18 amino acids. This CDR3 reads CATSDLNAREASTDTQYF. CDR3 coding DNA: TGTGCCACCAGTGATTTGAATGCGCGGGAGGCTAGCACAGATACGCAGTATTTT.

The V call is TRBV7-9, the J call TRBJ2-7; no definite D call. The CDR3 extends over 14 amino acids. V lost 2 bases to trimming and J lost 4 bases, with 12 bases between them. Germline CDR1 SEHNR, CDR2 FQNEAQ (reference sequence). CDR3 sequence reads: CASSLSVRQYEQYF. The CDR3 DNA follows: TGTGCCAGCAGCTTATCTGTCCGTCAGTACGAGCAGTACTTC.

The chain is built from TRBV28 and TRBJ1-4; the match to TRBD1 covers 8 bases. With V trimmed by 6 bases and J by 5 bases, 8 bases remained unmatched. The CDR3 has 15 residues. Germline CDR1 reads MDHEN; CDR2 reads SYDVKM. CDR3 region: CASRPTGAPNEKLFF. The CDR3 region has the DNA TGTGCCAGCAGACCGACAGGGGCCCCGAATGAAAAACTGTTTTTT.

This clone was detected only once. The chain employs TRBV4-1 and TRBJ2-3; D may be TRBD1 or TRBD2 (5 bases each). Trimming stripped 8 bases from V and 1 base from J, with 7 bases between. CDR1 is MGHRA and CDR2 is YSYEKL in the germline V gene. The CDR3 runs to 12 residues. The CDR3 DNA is TGCGCCAGCGGGGGTGGCACAGATACGCAGTATTTT. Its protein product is CASGGGTDTQYF.

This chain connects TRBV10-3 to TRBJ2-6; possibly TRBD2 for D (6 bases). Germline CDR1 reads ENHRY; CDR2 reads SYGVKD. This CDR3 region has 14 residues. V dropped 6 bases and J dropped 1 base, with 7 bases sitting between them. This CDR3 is CAIREGSGANVLTF. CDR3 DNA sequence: TGTGCCATCAGGGAGGGATCTGGGGCCAACGTCCTGACTTTC.

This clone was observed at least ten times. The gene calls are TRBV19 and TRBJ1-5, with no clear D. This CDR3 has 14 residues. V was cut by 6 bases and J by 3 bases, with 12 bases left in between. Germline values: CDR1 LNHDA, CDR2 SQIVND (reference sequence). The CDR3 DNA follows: TGTGCCAGTAGCCTAGACACCTACAATCAGCCCCAGCATTTT. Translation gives CASSLDTYNQPQHF.

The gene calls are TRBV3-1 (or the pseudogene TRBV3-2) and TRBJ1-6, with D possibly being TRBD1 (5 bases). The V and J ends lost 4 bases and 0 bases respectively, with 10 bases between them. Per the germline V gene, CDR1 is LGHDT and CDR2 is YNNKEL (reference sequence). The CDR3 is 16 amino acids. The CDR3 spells CASSLGASSYNSPLHF. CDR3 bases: TGTGCCAGCAGCCTCGGGGCGAGCTCCTATAATTCACCCCTCCACTTT.

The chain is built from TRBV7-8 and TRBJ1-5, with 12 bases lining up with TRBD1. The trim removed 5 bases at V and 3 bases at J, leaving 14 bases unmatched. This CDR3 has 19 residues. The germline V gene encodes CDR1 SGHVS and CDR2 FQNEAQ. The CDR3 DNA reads TGTGCCAGCAGCACTCCGGGACAGGGGGCATCAGCCATCAATCAGCCCCAGCATTTT. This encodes CASSTPGQGASAINQPQHF. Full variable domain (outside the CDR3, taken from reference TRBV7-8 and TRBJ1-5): GAGVSQSPRYKVAKRGQDVALRCDPISGHVSLFWYQQALGQGPEFLTYFQNEAQLDKSGLPSDRFFAERPEGSVSTLKIQRTQQEDSAVYLCASSTPGQGASAINQPQHFGDGTRLSIL.

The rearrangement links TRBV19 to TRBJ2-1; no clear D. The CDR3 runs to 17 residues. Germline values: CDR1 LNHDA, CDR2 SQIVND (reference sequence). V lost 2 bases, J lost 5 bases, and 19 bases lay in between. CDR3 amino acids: CASSISGGGHSHNEQFF. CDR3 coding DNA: TGTGCCAGTAGTATATCGGGCGGCGGCCATTCCCACAATGAGCAGTTCTTC.

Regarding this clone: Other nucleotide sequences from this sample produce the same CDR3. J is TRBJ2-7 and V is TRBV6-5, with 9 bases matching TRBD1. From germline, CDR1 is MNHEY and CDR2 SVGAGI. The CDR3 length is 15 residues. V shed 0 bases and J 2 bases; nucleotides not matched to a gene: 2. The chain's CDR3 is CASSYSGQGPYEQYF. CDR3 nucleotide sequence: TGTGCCAGCAGTTACTCGGGACAGGGACCCTACGAGCAGTACTTC.

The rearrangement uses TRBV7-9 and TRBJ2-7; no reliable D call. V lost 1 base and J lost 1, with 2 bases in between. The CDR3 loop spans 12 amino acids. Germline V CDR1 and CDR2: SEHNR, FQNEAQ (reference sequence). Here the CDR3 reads CASSLVSYEQYF. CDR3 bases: TGTGCCAGCAGCTTAGTGTCCTACGAGCAGTACTTC.

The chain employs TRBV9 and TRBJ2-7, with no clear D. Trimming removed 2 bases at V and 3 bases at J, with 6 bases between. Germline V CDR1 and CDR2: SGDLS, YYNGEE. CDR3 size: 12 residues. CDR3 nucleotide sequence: TGTGCCAGCAGCGTCGACGGCTACGAGCAGTACTTC. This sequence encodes CASSVDGYEQYF.